Presented here are 32 T cell receptor beta chains from one specimen sequenced in a study of blood T cell repertoires in COVID-19. Here immunoSEQ multiplex PCR was the method, and the copy in TCRdb shows in-frame clones only, minus some. The sample shows tens of thousands of clones, 88% of them seen only once. Sample: peripheral blood. The receptors shown here come from a man in his forties or fifties with active COVID-19.

The rearrangement uses TRBV2 and TRBJ2-4; TRBD1 agrees at 10 bases. The V gene end was trimmed by 6 bases and the J gene end by 1 base; junction bases not matched to a gene: 9. The V gene's germline CDR1 is SNHLY and CDR2 FYNNEI. The CDR3 covers 17 residues. Here the CDR3 DNA reads TGTGCCAGCAGCGGCCCGACAGGGGGCGCCGCCAAAAACATTCAGTACTTC. Translated, it gives CASSGPTGGAAKNIQYF.

The chain couples TRBV18 to TRBJ2-2; no definite D call. Germline values: CDR1 KGHSH, CDR2 LQKENI. Trimming left V 6 bases short and J 4 bases short, with 6 bases between. This CDR3 comprises 12 residues. This chain's CDR3 is CASSPVTGELFF. The CDR3 coding sequence is TGTGCCAGCTCCCCGGTCACCGGGGAGCTGTTTTTT.

The rearrangement links TRBV9 to TRBJ2-5, with D unclear. V was shortened by 4 bases and J by 4 bases, with 14 bases between the two germline ends. The CDR3 runs 14 residues. Germline CDR1 reads SGDLS; CDR2 reads YYNGEE. CDR3 nucleotide sequence: TGTGCCAGCAGCCCCGAGGTAGCTAGAGAGACCCAGTACTTC. It specifies CASSPEVARETQYF.

This sequence joins TRBV10-3 and TRBJ2-7; TRBD1 matches 8 bases. This CDR3 region has 14 residues. Germline V lookup: CDR1 ENHRY, CDR2 SYGVKD. Germline trimming cut 10 bases from V and 3 bases from J; bases unmatched to any gene: 11. CDR3 loop: CANLCRTGNYEQYV. The CDR3 region has the DNA TGTGCCAACCTGTGCCGGACAGGGAACTACGAGCAGTACGTC.

This clone came up a few times. The rearrangement links TRBV9 to TRBJ2-2; 8 bases match TRBD2. Germline V lookup: CDR1 SGDLS, CDR2 YYNGEE. The CDR3 totals 15 residues. The V gene end was trimmed by 1 base and the J gene end by 5 bases; junction bases not matched to a gene: 4. In nucleotides, the CDR3 is TGTGCCAGCAGCGTATCGGGACTAGAGACCGGGGAGCTGTTTTTT. This encodes CASSVSGLETGELFF. Complete variable domain (other parts from reference TRBV9 and TRBJ2-2): DSGVTQTPKHLITATGQRVTLRCSPRSGDLSVYWYQQSLDQGLQFLIQYYNGEERAKGNILERFSAQQFPDLHSELNLSSLELGDSALYFCASSVSGLETGELFFGEGSRLTVL.

V usage is TRBV3-1 (or the pseudogene TRBV3-2) and J usage is TRBJ2-3; D perhaps matches TRBD2 (6 bases). Deletions cut 1 base from V and 8 bases from J, with 16 bases between. CDR3 length: 15 amino acids. CDR1 and CDR2 (germline): LGHDT, YNNKEL (reference sequence). DNA of the CDR3: TGTGCCAGCAGCCAAGGTTTAGCGGCCGTCGGTACGCAGTATTTT. As protein: CASSQGLAAVGTQYF.

The V gene is TRBV7-9, the J gene TRBJ2-3; 11 bases are shared with TRBD2. V shed 2 bases and J 0 bases; nucleotides not matched to a gene: 4. Germline CDR1 and CDR2: SEHNR and FQNEAQ (reference sequence). This CDR3 spans 17 amino acids. The CDR3 DNA reads TGTGCCAGCAGCTTAATAGCGGGAGGGTCTAGCACAGATACGCAGTATTTT. It specifies CASSLIAGGSSTDTQYF.

The DNA of the CDR3 is TGTGCCAGCAGCTTATTCCTAGCCGCACAAGAGACCCAGTACTTC. It is translated as CASSLFLAAQETQYF. This chain connects TRBV11-2 to TRBJ2-5, with D possibly matching TRBD2 (5 bases). With 2 bases removed from V and 2 bases from J, the gap between germline ends came to 12 bases. CDR1 and CDR2 from the germline V gene are SGHAT and FQNNGV. The CDR3 is made up of 15 amino acids.

J is TRBJ2-7 and V is TRBV19; a possible D gene is TRBD1 (6 bases). The V gene's germline CDR1 is LNHDA and CDR2 SQIVND (reference sequence). The V end was cut by 3 bases, the J end by 3 bases, with 9 bases between. The CDR3 has 13 amino acids. The CDR3 protein is CASSIAQGYEQYF. For the CDR3, the DNA is TGTGCCAGTAGTATCGCACAGGGCTACGAGCAGTACTTC.

V gene TRBV2 combines with J gene TRBJ2-3, with 12 positions matching TRBD2. This CDR3 has 18 amino acids. Germline V gene data show CDR1 as SNHLY and CDR2 as FYNNEI. V was clipped by 1 base and J by 2 bases; unmatched bases: 7. CDR3 nucleotides: TGTGCCAGCAGTGAAGGTCAACTAGCGGGAGGAATCACAGATACGCAGTATTTT. Amino acids: CASSEGQLAGGITDTQYF. Full variable domain (outside the CDR3, taken from reference TRBV2 and TRBJ2-3): EPEVTQTPSHQVTQMGQEVILRCVPISNHLYFYWYRQILGQKVEFLVSFYNNEISEKSEIFDDQFSVERPDGSNFTLKIRSTKLEDSAMYFCASSEGQLAGGITDTQYFGPGTRLTVL.

The rearrangement uses TRBV5-1 and TRBJ2-1; the match to TRBD2 covers 7 bases. Germline values: CDR1 SGHRS, CDR2 YFSETQ. The V segment lost 7 bases and the J segment 7 bases; nucleotides outside the gene matches: 8. This CDR3 is built from 13 residues. DNA of the CDR3: TGCGCCAGCGCCGAGCGGGAACGGAATGAGCAGTTCTTC. Translation: CASAERERNEQFF.

This chain connects TRBV6-2 or TRBV6-3 to TRBJ2-3, with D possibly matching TRBD2 (6 bases). The CDR3 is made up of 17 amino acids. Trimming pared 0 bases from V and 8 bases from J, leaving 21 bases between. Germline CDR1 and CDR2: MNHEY and SVGEGT. The CDR3, as DNA: TGTGCCAGCAGTTACTCGCCTAGGCAGACTAGGTACGGTACGCAGTATTTT. It specifies CASSYSPRQTRYGTQYF.

The chain links TRBV21-1 to TRBJ2-2; TRBD1 is the table's D call and was not checked against the DNA. TRBV21-1 corresponds to a pseudogene. The CDR3 has 13 residues. Here the CDR3 DNA reads TGTGCCAGCAGCATCGGGACAGCCGGGGAGCTGTTTTTT. It translates to CASSIGTAGELFF.

This chain joins TRBV5-1 and TRBJ2-1, with 7 positions matching TRBD1. Losses at the gene ends were 4 bases for V and 10 bases for J; bases not matched to a gene: 11. Germline CDR1 is SGHRS and CDR2 is YFSETQ. The CDR3 is 14 residues long. The CDR3 here is CASSRRQGRGEQFF. The CDR3 DNA reads TGCGCCAGCAGCCGAAGACAGGGTAGGGGAGAGCAGTTCTTC.

The chain couples TRBV19 to TRBJ2-1; no definite D call. The CDR3 loop spans 13 amino acids. Trimming stripped 4 bases from V and 9 bases from J, with 13 bases between. Germline V gene sequence: CDR1 LNHDA, CDR2 SQIVND (reference sequence). This CDR3 reads CASSTNAQAEQFF. In DNA form, the CDR3 reads TGTGCCAGTAGTACCAACGCTCAGGCTGAGCAGTTCTTC.

The chain employs TRBV19 and TRBJ1-2; D is perhaps TRBD1 (5 bases). CDR1 is LNHDA and CDR2 is SQIVND in the germline V gene (reference sequence). CDR3 length: 17 amino acids. The V end lost 5 bases, the J end lost 3 bases, and 22 bases lay between the germline ends. The chain's CDR3 is CASSGIRPRGKYYGYTF. The CDR3 DNA reads TGTGCCAGTAGTGGCATTCGCCCCCGGGGGAAATACTATGGCTACACCTTC.

The J gene is TRBJ2-2, the V gene TRBV30; tentative D call: TRBD2 (5 bases). The V gene lost 2 bases and the J gene lost 0 bases, with 25 bases spanning the gap. The CDR3 runs 20 residues. CDR1 and CDR2 (germline): GTSNPN, SVGIG (reference sequence). The CDR3 sequence: CAWSSLAGSGFITNTGELFF. The CDR3 region has the DNA TGTGCCTGGAGTAGCCTGGCAGGTTCGGGATTTATCACGAACACCGGGGAGCTGTTTTTT.

The chain employs TRBV24-1 and TRBJ2-3, with 10 bases matching TRBD2. The trim removed 3 bases at V and 5 bases at J, leaving 7 bases unmatched. CDR3 size: 16 residues. Germline V gives CDR1 KGHDR, CDR2 SFDVKD. The CDR3 DNA reads TGTGCCACCAGTGATGCTTCTAGCGGGGGCCGAGATACGCAGTATTTT. It yields the protein CATSDASSGGRDTQYF.

The V call is TRBV2, the J call TRBJ2-6; TRBD1 aligns across 7 bases. The junction had 12 bases not matched to a gene; V was cut back by 7 bases and J by 0 bases. Germline lookup yields CDR1 SNHLY and CDR2 FYNNEI. The CDR3 consists of 18 residues. The CDR3 sequence is CASISGGTALSGANVLTF. CDR3 bases: TGTGCCAGCATTTCGGGTGGGACAGCCCTCTCTGGGGCCAACGTCCTGACTTTC.

V and J are TRBV18 and TRBJ1-4; D gene ambiguous. CDR3 length: 16 residues. CDR1 and CDR2 (germline): KGHSH, LQKENI. Trimming took 2 bases from V and 0 from J, leaving 10 bases between them. The CDR3 is CASSPARTSTNEKLFF. The CDR3 DNA sequence: TGTGCCAGCTCACCAGCGAGAACCTCAACTAATGAAAAACTGTTTTTT.

As DNA, the CDR3 is TGTGCCAGCAGGATAAGGGCAGGGCTCCCTAACGAGCAGTACTTC. Translation gives CASRIRAGLPNEQYF. The chain couples TRBV7-2 to TRBJ2-7; D is perhaps TRBD1 (5 bases). Germline values: CDR1 SGHTA, CDR2 FQGNSA. V gave up 6 bases and J gave up 5 bases, with 20 bases separating them. The CDR3 extends over 15 amino acids. The full variable domain, completed using reference TRBV7-2 and TRBJ2-7, is GAGVSQSPSNKVTEKGKDVELRCDPISGHTALYWYRQSLGQGLEFLIYFQGNSAPDKSGLPSDRFSAERTGGSVSTLTIQRTQQEDSAVYLCASRIRAGLPNEQYFGPGTRLTVT.

This rearrangement joins TRBV6-2 or TRBV6-3 to TRBJ1-5; D might be TRBD1 (5 bases). The CDR3 totals 14 residues. Germline CDR1 MNHEY, CDR2 SVGEGT. Between the trimmed V and J ends, which lost 4 bases and 6 bases, there was a span of 13 bases. The CDR3 spells CASSLGGEGQPQHF. CDR3 coding DNA: TGTGCCAGCAGTTTGGGAGGGGAGGGTCAGCCCCAGCATTTT.

V gene TRBV7-2 combines with J gene TRBJ2-5, with 7 bases that match TRBD1. Looked up from germline, CDR1 is SGHTA and CDR2 is FQGNSA. V lost 10 bases and J lost 3; bases outside the gene matches: 8. This CDR3 has 13 residues. The DNA of the CDR3 is TGTGCCACAGGGGGTGGGCCGGAAGAGACCCAGTACTTC. Protein: CATGGGPEETQYF.

The chain links TRBV6-5 to TRBJ1-2; D remains unclear. Germline CDR1 and CDR2: MNHEY and SVGAGI. The V end was cut by 6 bases, the J end by 3 bases, with 14 bases between. The CDR3 extends over 14 amino acids. The DNA of the CDR3 is TGTGCCAGCAGAACTCCCCCCCCTGACTATGGCTACACCTTC. It translates to CASRTPPPDYGYTF.

CDR3 bases: TGCGCCAGCAGCCTGGGAGTGGTACAGGGGATCCCTGAAGCTTTCTTT. Translated, it gives CASSLGVVQGIPEAFF. The chain is built from TRBV5-1 and TRBJ1-1; TRBD1 aligns across 7 bases. The CDR3 is 16 amino acids. The germline gives CDR1 SGHRS, CDR2 YFSETQ. V trimming: 4 bases; J trimming: 6 bases; junction bases outside the gene matches: 15.

The V call is TRBV2, the J call TRBJ2-5, with D maybe TRBD1 (6 bases). CDR1 and CDR2 (germline): SNHLY, FYNNEI. The germline V and J ends were trimmed by 7 bases and 5 bases, with 17 bases remaining between them. The CDR3 spans 14 residues. CDR3 loop: CASTLGTPRETQYF. The CDR3 DNA reads TGTGCCAGCACTCTGGGGACACCGAGGGAGACCCAGTACTTC.

The CDR3: CASSSRAGPYEQYV. The CDR3 nucleotides read TGTGCCAGCAGTTCCAGGGCAGGGCCCTACGAGCAGTACGTC. The chain carries TRBV6-5 and TRBJ2-7, with D perhaps matching TRBD1 (5 bases). CDR3 length: 14 amino acids. The V gene's germline CDR1 is MNHEY and CDR2 SVGAGI. Trimming left V 4 bases short and J 2 bases short, with 12 bases between.

The genes are TRBV11-2 and TRBJ1-1, with TRBD1 as a possible D gene (6 bases). The CDR3 spans 13 residues. The V gene's germline CDR1 is SGHAT and CDR2 FQNNGV. Trimming took 5 bases from V and 3 from J, leaving 10 bases between them. The CDR3, as DNA: TGTGCCAGCAGCAGAAACAGGGACACTGAAGCTTTCTTT. It encodes CASSRNRDTEAFF.

The chain links TRBV11-2 to TRBJ1-1; D might be TRBD1 (6 bases). Trimming took off 9 bases at V and 4 bases at J, with 15 bases between the two ends. This CDR3 region has 13 residues. Germline V gene sequence: CDR1 SGHAT, CDR2 FQNNGV. The CDR3: CASRLRQATEAFF. The DNA for the CDR3 is TGTGCCAGTCGCTTGCGACAGGCCACTGAAGCTTTCTTT.

This clone has only a few counts. The chain's CDR3 is CASSRNTRGAPYEQYF. The CDR3 region has the DNA TGTGCCAGCAGCCGTAATACACGGGGGGCCCCCTACGAGCAGTACTTC. The gene calls are TRBV6-6 and TRBJ2-7; D is perhaps TRBD2 (7 bases). The germline V and J ends were trimmed by 6 bases and 2 bases, with 20 bases remaining between them. The CDR3 has 16 amino acids. CDR1 is MNHNY and CDR2 is SVGAGI in the germline V gene (reference sequence).

The chain is built from TRBV5-1 and TRBJ2-5, with unresolved D. The CDR3 totals 13 residues. V was pared by 0 bases and J by 5 bases, with 8 bases between. The germline gives CDR1 SGHRS, CDR2 YFSETQ. As DNA, the CDR3 is TGCGCCAGCAGCTTGGCGGGTAGGGAGACCCAGTACTTC. This encodes CASSLAGRETQYF.

The chain has TRBV4-3 and TRBJ2-7; TRBD2 matches 10 bases. J gave up 0 bases and V 2 bases, and 4 bases lay outside the gene matches. The CDR3 extends over 16 amino acids. The germline V gene encodes CDR1 LGHNA and CDR2 YSLEER. The CDR3 sequence: CASSQYLAGASYEQYF. In nucleotides, the CDR3 is TGCGCCAGCAGCCAATATCTAGCGGGGGCCTCCTACGAGCAGTACTTC.